Listed below are T cell receptor beta chains from one sample, sequenced in a study of blood T cell repertoires in COVID-19. Libraries were prepared by immunoSEQ multiplex PCR; TCRdb keeps only in-frame clonotypes and omits some of them. The data hold 310,000 or so clones, with roughly 87% observed a single time. Sequencing was done on a sample of peripheral blood. Receptors originate from a man aged 45-65 years with active or convalescent COVID-19. Both conserved end residues are part of each CDR3. D genes are given only for firm matches. Expanded clones get a size class; other rows say once, few or many, or leave the size out.

TRBJ1-5	.	.	TRBV3-1/TRBV3-2	CASSQDLRGGNQPQHF	TGTGCCAGCAGCCAAGATCTTCGAGGGGGTAATCAGCCCCAGCATTTT
TRBJ1-2	few	.	TRBV28	CASSSPRWRDYGYTF	TGTGCCAGCAGTTCCCCCAGGTGGAGGGACTATGGCTACACCTTC
TRBJ2-1	.	TRBD2	TRBV19	CASKRTSAGVEQFF	TGTGCCAGTAAGCGAACTTCAGCGGGAGTGGAGCAGTTCTTC
TRBJ1-2	.	.	TRBV5-5	CASSPRANYGYTF	TGTGCCAGCAGCCCCCGGGCTAACTATGGCTACACCTTC
TRBJ1-3	.	.	TRBV7-3	CASSLRGEGNTIYF	TGTGCCAGCAGCTTAAGGGGCGAAGGAAACACCATATATTTT
TRBJ2-1	.	.	TRBV5-1	CASRVGADEQFF	TGCGCCAGCAGGGTGGGGGCCGATGAGCAGTTCTTC
TRBJ2-1	.	TRBD2	TRBV2	CASSELAGGYNEQFF	TGTGCCAGCAGCGAACTAGCGGGGGGGTACAATGAGCAGTTCTTC
TRBJ1-2	.	.	TRBV28	CASSLNRLYGYTF	TGTGCCAGCAGTTTAAACAGGCTCTATGGCTACACCTTC
TRBJ2-3	.	TRBD2	TRBV7-3	CASSSAGTSGSNTQYF	TGTGCCAGCAGCTCCGCCGGGACTAGCGGGAGTAATACGCAGTATTTT
TRBJ1-2	.	.	TRBV2	CASSTRTEVRTF	TGTGCCAGCAGTACTCGGACGGAGGTACGCACCTTC
TRBJ2-1	.	.	TRBV11-3	CASSLAQWASYNEQFF	TGTGCCAGCAGCTTAGCCCAGTGGGCCTCCTACAATGAGCAGTTCTTC
TRBJ1-1	.	.	TRBV18	CASSVRGGSTEAFF	TGTGCCAGCTCAGTCCGGGGAGGTAGTACTGAAGCTTTCTTT
TRBJ2-5	.	.	TRBV30	CAWGRPRVQETQYF	TGTGCCTGGGGCCGCCCGAGGGTGCAAGAGACCCAGTACTTC
TRBJ2-1	.	.	TRBV19	CASSIDEEYEQFF	TGTGCCAGTAGTATAGACGAGGAATATGAGCAGTTCTTC
TRBJ2-7	.	TRBD1	TRBV19	CASSGQGASYEQYF	TGTGCCAGTAGTGGACAGGGGGCCTCCTACGAGCAGTACTTC
TRBJ2-1	.	TRBD2	TRBV6-5	CASTDGLAIPQFF	TGTGCCAGCACCGACGGACTAGCCATCCCGCAGTTCTTC
TRBJ1-1	.	.	TRBV19	CASRAVGPNTEAFF	TGTGCCAGTAGAGCTGTGGGCCCGAACACTGAAGCTTTCTTT
TRBJ2-1	.	TRBD2	TRBV5-1	CASSAPGLAGVNEQFF	TGCGCCAGCAGCGCGCCAGGACTAGCGGGGGTTAATGAGCAGTTCTTC
TRBJ2-7	.	TRBD1	TRBV6-5	CASDPTGGIYEQYF	TGTGCCAGCGACCCGACAGGGGGCATATACGAGCAGTACTTC
TRBJ2-7	.	TRBD2	TRBV3-1/TRBV3-2	CASSQTSGGREYF	TGTGCCAGCAGCCAGACTAGCGGGGGACGGGAGTACTTC
TRBJ2-1	.	TRBD2	TRBV5-1	CASSIPRGSGGPDYNEQFF	TGCGCCAGCAGCATCCCTCGGGGTAGCGGGGGGCCAGACTACAATGAGCAGTTCTTC
TRBJ1-2	.	.	TRBV5-1	CASSLGGAQTQYGYTF	TGCGCCAGCAGCTTGGGTGGGGCACAGACTCAGTATGGCTACACCTTC
TRBJ1-1	.	.	TRBV30	CAWSPPTAGHTEAFF	TGTGCCTGGAGTCCGCCGACAGCAGGACACACTGAAGCTTTCTTT
TRBJ2-7	.	.	TRBV2	CASRIDGYSYEQYF	TGTGCCAGCAGGATAGACGGGTACTCCTACGAGCAGTACTTC
TRBJ1-1	.	TRBD1	TRBV13	CASSQRIRDRTWGTEAFF	TGTGCCAGCAGTCAACGAATACGGGACAGAACGTGGGGCACTGAAGCTTTCTTT
TRBJ2-1	.	.	TRBV11-1	CASSLDQTFYNEQFF	TGTGCCAGCAGCTTAGATCAGACATTCTACAATGAGCAGTTCTTC
TRBJ1-6	once	.	TRBV5-1	CASSAGSNRDSPLHF	TGCGCCAGCAGCGCCGGGTCCAATAGAGATTCACCCCTCCACTTT
TRBJ1-2	.	.	TRBV30	CAWSTQQAGYTF	TGTGCCTGGTCCACCCAGCAGGCGGGCTACACCTTC
TRBJ1-4	.	.	TRBV4-3	CASSQDISLAGRLFF	TGCGCCAGCAGCCAAGACATAAGCCTCGCGGGACGACTGTTTTTT
TRBJ1-4	once	.	TRBV27	CASSLQGSNEKLFF	TGTGCCAGCAGTTTACAGGGGTCTAATGAAAAACTGTTTTTT
TRBJ1-3	.	.	TRBV18	CASSPTGEYAGNTIYF	TGTGCCAGCTCACCCACCGGGGAATACGCTGGAAACACCATATATTTT
TRBJ2-7	.	TRBD2	TRBV7-2	CASSVTSGAAYEQYF	TGTGCCAGCAGCGTTACTAGCGGGGCCGCCTACGAGCAGTACTTC
TRBJ1-5	.	TRBD1	TRBV30	CAWRGQGVDQPQHF	TGTGCCTGGAGGGGACAGGGGGTAGATCAGCCCCAGCATTTT
TRBJ1-2	.	.	TRBV28	CASRMDSSTGVYTF	TGTGCCAGCAGGATGGACTCTTCAACTGGGGTCTACACCTTC
TRBJ1-6	.	.	TRBV7-2	CASSLSQGKDSPLHF	TGTGCCAGCAGCTTGAGCCAGGGAAAGGATTCACCCCTCCACTTT
TRBJ1-2	.	TRBD1	TRBV10-1	CASSEGQGHGYTF	TGCGCCAGCAGTGAAGGACAGGGCCATGGCTACACCTTC
TRBJ1-5	.	.	TRBV19	CASSIYSSQPQHF	TGTGCCAGTAGTATATACAGCTCCCAGCCCCAGCATTTT
TRBJ2-1	.	TRBD2	TRBV19	CASSIGVGGALNEQFF	TGTGCCAGTAGTATTGGTGTCGGGGGGGCCCTTAATGAGCAGTTCTTC
TRBJ1-2	.	TRBD1	TRBV3-1/TRBV3-2	CASSRTGTEDGYTF	TGTGCCAGCAGCCGCACCGGGACAGAAGATGGCTACACCTTC
TRBJ2-7	.	.	TRBV5-1	CASSLSRSRVGYEQYF	TGCGCCAGCAGCTTGTCGCGGAGCCGCGTCGGCTACGAGCAGTACTTC
TRBJ2-7	.	TRBD1	TRBV2	CVSSQGTGGFYEQYF	TGTGTCAGCAGCCAAGGGACAGGGGGCTTCTACGAGCAGTACTTC
TRBJ1-5	.	.	TRBV19	CASSNTGGNQPQHF	TGTGCCAGTAGTAATACGGGGGGCAATCAGCCCCAGCATTTT
TRBJ2-3	.	TRBD1	TRBV7-3	CASTAYGQGGDTQYF	TGTGCCAGCACCGCTTACGGACAGGGTGGGGATACGCAGTATTTT